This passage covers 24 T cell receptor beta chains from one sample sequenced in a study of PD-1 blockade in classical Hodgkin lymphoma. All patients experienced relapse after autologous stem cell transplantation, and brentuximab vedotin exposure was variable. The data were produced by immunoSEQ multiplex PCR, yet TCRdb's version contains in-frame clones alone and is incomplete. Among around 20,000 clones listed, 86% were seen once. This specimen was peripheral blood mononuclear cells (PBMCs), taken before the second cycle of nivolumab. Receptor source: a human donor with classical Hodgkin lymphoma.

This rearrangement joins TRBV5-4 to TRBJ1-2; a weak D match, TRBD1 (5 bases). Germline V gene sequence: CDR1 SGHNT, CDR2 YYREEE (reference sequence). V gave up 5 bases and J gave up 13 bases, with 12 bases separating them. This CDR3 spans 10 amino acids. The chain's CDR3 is CASRKGTCTF. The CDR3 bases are TGTGCCAGCAGAAAGGGGACTTGCACCTTC.

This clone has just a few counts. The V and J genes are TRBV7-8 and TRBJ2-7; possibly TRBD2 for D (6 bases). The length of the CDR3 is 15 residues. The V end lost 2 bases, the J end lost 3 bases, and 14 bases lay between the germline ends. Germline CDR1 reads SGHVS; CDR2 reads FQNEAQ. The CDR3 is CASSLSSAGYYEQYF. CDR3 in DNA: TGTGCCAGCAGCTTAAGCAGTGCGGGATACTACGAGCAGTACTTC.

In DNA form, the CDR3 reads TGCGCCAGCAGTGTACAGGGGACGTCAACTAATGAAAAACTGTTTTTT. Translated: CASSVQGTSTNEKLFF. The V gene is TRBV10-2, the J gene TRBJ1-4; 7 positions match TRBD1. The CDR3 is made up of 16 amino acids. The V gene end was trimmed by 4 bases and the J gene end by 0 bases; junction bases not matched to a gene: 5. Germline-derived CDR1 and CDR2 are WSHSY and SAAADI.

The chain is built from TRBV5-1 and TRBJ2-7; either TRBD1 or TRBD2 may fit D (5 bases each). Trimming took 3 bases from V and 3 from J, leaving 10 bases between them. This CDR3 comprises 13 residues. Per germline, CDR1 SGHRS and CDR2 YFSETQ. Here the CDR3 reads CASSSGTRYEQYF. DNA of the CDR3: TGCGCCAGCAGCTCCGGGACCCGCTACGAGCAGTACTTC. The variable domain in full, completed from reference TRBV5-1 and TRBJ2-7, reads KAGVTQTPRYLIKTRGQQVTLSCSPISGHRSVSWYQQTPGQGLQFLFEYFSETQRNKGNFPGRFSGRQFSNSRSEMNVSTLELGDSALYLCASSSGTRYEQYFGPGTRLTVT.

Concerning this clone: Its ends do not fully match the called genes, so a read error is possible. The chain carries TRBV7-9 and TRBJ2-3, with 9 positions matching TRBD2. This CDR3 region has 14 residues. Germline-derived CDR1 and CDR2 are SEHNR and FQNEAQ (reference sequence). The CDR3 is CASSLAGRTDTQYF. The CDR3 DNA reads TGTGCCAGCAGCCTAGCGGGGAGAACAGATACGCAGTATTTT.

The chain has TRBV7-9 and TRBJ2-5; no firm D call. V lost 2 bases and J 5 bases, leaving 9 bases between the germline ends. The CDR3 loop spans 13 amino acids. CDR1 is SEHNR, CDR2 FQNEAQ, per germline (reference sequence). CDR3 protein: CASSLNGVETQYF. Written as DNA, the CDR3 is TGTGCCAGCAGCTTAAACGGCGTGGAGACCCAGTACTTC.

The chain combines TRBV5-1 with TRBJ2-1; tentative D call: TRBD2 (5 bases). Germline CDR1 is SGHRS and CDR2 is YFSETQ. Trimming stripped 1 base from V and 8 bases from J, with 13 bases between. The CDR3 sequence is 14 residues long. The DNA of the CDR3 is TGCGCCAGCAGCTTGCCAATCGGGGTTGATGAGCAGTTCTTC. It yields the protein CASSLPIGVDEQFF.

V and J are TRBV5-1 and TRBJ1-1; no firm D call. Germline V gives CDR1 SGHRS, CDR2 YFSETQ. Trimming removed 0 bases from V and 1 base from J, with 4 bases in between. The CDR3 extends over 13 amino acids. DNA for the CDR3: TGCGCCAGCAGCTTGGTTTCGAACACTGAAGCTTTCTTT. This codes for CASSLVSNTEAFF.

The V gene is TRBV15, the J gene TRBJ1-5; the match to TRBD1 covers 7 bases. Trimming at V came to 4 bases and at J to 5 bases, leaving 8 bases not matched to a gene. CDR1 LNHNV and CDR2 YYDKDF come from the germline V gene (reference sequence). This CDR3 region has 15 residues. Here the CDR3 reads CATSIATGVHQPQHF. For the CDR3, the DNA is TGTGCCACCAGCATTGCCACAGGGGTTCATCAGCCCCAGCATTTT.

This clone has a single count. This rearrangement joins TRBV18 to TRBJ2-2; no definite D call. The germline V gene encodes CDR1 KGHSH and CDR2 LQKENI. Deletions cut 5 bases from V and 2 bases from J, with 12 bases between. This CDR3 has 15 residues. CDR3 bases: TGTGCCAGCTCAGGAAAGGGATATAACACCGGGGAGCTGTTTTTT. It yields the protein CASSGKGYNTGELFF.

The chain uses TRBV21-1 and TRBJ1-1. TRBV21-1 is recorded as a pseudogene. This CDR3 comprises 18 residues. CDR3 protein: CATSRGDREGEEATEAFF. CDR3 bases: TGTGCCACCTCACGGGGCGACAGGGAGGGGGAGGAAGCCACTGAAGCTTTCTTT.

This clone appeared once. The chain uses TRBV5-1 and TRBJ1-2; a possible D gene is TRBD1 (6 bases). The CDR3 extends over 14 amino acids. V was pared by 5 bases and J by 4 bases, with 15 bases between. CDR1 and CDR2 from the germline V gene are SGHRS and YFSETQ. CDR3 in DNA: TGCGCCAGCAGGGAGCCGGGGGCGGCCTATGGCTACACCTTC. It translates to CASREPGAAYGYTF.

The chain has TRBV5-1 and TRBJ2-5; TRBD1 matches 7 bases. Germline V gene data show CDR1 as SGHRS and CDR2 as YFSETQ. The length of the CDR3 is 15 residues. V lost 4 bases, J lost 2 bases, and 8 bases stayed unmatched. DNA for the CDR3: TGCGCCAGCAGCGCCCTCACAGGGGAACAAGAGACCCAGTACTTC. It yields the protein CASSALTGEQETQYF.

The DNA for the CDR3 is TGTGCCAGCAGCTTAGAAGGCAGGCCTAACTATGGCTACACCTTC. This translates into CASSLEGRPNYGYTF. The chain recombines TRBV7-2 with TRBJ1-2, with D hard to call. Trimming cost V 1 base and J 0 bases, with 9 bases left between them. The CDR3 runs to 15 residues. The germline gives CDR1 SGHTA, CDR2 FQGNSA.

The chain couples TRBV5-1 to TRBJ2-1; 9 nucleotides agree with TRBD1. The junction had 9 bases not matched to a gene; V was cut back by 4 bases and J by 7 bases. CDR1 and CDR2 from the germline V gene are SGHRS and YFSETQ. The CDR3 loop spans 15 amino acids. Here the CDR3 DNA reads TGCGCCAGCAGCCTAACCGGGACAGGGAGGAATGAGCAGTTCTTC. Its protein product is CASSLTGTGRNEQFF.

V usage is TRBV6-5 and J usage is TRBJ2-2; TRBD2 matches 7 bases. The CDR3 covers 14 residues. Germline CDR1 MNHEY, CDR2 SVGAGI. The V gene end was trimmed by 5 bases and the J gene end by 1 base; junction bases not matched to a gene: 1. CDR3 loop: CASSVAGNTGELFF. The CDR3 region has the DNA TGTGCCAGCAGTGTAGCGGGGAACACCGGGGAGCTGTTTTTT.

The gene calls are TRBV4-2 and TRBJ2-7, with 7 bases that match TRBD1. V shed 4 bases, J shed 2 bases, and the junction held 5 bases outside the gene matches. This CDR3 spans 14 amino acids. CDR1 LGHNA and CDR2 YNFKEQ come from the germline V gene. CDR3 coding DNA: TGTGCCAGCAGCCTTGGGACAGACCCCTACGAGCAGTACTTC. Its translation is CASSLGTDPYEQYF.

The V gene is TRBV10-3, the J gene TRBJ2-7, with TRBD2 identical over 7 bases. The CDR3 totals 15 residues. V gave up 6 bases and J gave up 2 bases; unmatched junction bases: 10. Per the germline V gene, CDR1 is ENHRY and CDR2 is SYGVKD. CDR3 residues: CAISRGTILTYEQYF. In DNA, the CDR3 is TGTGCCATCAGCCGGGGGACTATACTCACCTACGAGCAGTACTTC.

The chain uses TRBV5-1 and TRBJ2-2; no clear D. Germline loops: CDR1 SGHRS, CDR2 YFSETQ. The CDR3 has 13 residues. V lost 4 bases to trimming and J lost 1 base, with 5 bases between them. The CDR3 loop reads CASSPMNTGELFF. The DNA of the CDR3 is TGCGCCAGCAGCCCTATGAACACCGGGGAGCTGTTTTTT.

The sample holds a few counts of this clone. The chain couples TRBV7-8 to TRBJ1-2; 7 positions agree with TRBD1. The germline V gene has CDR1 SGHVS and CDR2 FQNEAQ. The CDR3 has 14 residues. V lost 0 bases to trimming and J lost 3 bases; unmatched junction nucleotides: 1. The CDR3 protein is CASSLAGQDYGYTF. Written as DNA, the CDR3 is TGTGCCAGCAGCTTAGCCGGACAGGACTATGGCTACACCTTC.

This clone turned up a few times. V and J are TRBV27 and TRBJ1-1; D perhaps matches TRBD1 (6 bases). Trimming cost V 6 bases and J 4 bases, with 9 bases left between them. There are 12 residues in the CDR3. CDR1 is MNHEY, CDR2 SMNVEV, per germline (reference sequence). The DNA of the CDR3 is TGTGCCAGCAGAGGGGGGCGCACTGAAGCTTTCTTT. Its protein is CASRGGRTEAFF.

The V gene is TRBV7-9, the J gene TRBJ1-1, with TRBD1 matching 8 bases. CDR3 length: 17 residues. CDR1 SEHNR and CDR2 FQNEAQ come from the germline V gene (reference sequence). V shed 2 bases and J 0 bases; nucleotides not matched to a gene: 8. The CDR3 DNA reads TGTGCCAGCAGCTTAAGCCAGGGGGCGGAACTGAACACTGAAGCTTTCTTT. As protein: CASSLSQGAELNTEAFF.

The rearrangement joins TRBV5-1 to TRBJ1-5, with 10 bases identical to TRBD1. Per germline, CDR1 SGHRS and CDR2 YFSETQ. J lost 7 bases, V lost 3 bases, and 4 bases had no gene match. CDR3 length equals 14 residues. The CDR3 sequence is CASSSTGGEQPQHF. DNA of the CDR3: TGCGCCAGCAGCTCGACAGGGGGCGAGCAGCCCCAGCATTTT.

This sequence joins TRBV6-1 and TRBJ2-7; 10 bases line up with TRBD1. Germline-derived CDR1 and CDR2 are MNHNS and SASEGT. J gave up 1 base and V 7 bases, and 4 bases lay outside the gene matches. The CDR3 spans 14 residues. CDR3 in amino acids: CASKQGQGSYEQYF. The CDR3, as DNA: TGTGCCAGCAAGCAGGGACAGGGGTCCTACGAGCAGTACTTC.